This TCR beta chain came from a study of blood T cells in healthy people across ages. The second PCR ran roughly 7 to 12 cycles with a sample-barcoded 5' primer and J-beta primers. Each cDNA was tagged by a template-switch adaptor containing 12 random nucleotides. TCRdb re-called the 5' RACE reads with MiXCR, one entry per CDR3 protein. The table lists around 780,000 distinct CDR3 sequences, roughly 25% of them singletons. The germline CDR1 and CDR2 sequences are DFQATT and SNEGSKA (reference sequence). V was pared by 3 bases and J by 6 bases, with 6 bases of the junction left unmatched. This CDR3 region has 15 residues. This clonotype was counted ten times or more. This sample also belongs to another study, concerning T cells of mothers and their children.

The chain combines TRBV20-1 with TRBJ2-4; 12 bases map to TRBD2. The sample was blood. The TCR originated in a boy between 10 and 17 years old in good health. The CDR3 spells CSASPVTSGGNIQYF. In DNA form, the CDR3 reads TGCAGTGCTAGCCCCGTGACTAGCGGGGGAAACATTCAGTACTTC.